This TCR beta chain was found in a study of blood T cell repertoires in COVID-19. Study details: The United States, Italy and Spain were the sources of the acute and convalescent COVID-19 samples. The cDNA or gDNA used as material had been derived from T cells, B-cell-depleted T cells, or PBMCs.

This CDR3 has 16 amino acids. Germline V gene sequence: CDR1 SGHRS, CDR2 YFSETQ. V gave up 5 bases and J gave up 4 bases; unmatched junction bases: 9. In the original processing: Amplification from reference gene primers served as the basis for estimated nucleated cell counts. Using immunoSEQ multiplex PCR, the repertoire was profiled, and TCRdb retains in-frame clones only, with some absent. From that table come the V and J calls and clone size; the DNA was used to work out D and trimming. The sample has 150,000 to 200,000 clones; approximately 83% are singletons. V gene TRBV5-1 combines with J gene TRBJ2-2, with TRBD2 matching 9 bases. This TCR came from a man in his 60s with acute or convalescent COVID-19. The material sequenced was peripheral blood. CDR3 coding DNA: TGCGCCAGCAGTTCGTCTAGCGGGATTTTCACCGGGGAGCTGTTTTTT. Translation gives CASSSSSGIFTGELFF.